This passage covers 24 T cell receptor beta chains from one sample sequenced in a study of CXCR3-negative and CXCR3-positive naive CD8 T cells. UMI-labeled TRB cDNA libraries were prepared by 5' RACE. Reanalyzing the 5' RACE reads, TCRdb keeps one entry per CDR3 protein, without DNA. In all, the sample yields over 100,000 distinct CDR3 sequences. Their specific antigens are unknown. Findings of the study overall: More hydrophobic TRB CDR3s were found in CXCR3-positive naive cells than in CXCR3-negative naive cells.

Sequencing was carried out using naive CXCR3+ CD8+ T cells from blood. Subset noted: CD45RO-CCR7+CD27+CD95- naive CD8+ T cells expressing CXCR3 (TNR3+). All receptors come from a human donor in good health. Some clones in this sample may be carry-over from other donors' samples.

The rearrangement uses TRBV29-1 and TRBJ2-1; TCRdb's assignment of TRBD2 cannot be checked, as there is no DNA. This CDR3 is 14 amino acids long. Looked up from germline, CDR1 is SQVTM and CDR2 is ANQGSEA. The CDR3 is CSVKTSGDYNEQFF.

The V call is TRBV19, the J call TRBJ2-1; TCRdb indicates TRBD1, and absent DNA this call remains unverified. The CDR3 extends over 16 amino acids. The germline gives CDR1 LNHDA, CDR2 SQIVND (reference sequence). CDR3: CASSIVVGAGLNEQFF.

The rearrangement uses TRBV6-5 and TRBJ2-3; TCRdb returns TRBD1, unconfirmable since there is no DNA. The germline gives CDR1 MNHEY, CDR2 SVGAGI. The CDR3 extends over 17 amino acids. This chain's CDR3 is CASSYVAGMYSTDTQYF.

This sequence joins TRBV14 and TRBJ2-7; absent DNA, TCRdb's TRBD2 call cannot be checked. The CDR3 spans 16 residues. Germline V gene sequence: CDR1 SGHDN, CDR2 FVKESK. The CDR3 loop reads CASSPQPGLFYYEQYF.

The rearrangement joins TRBV4-1 to TRBJ1-1; TCRdb's assignment of TRBD1 cannot be checked, as there is no DNA. Germline CDR1 and CDR2: MGHRA and YSYEKL. CDR3 size: 16 residues. CDR3 protein: CASSLLFTGGDTEAFF.

The CDR3 is CDSSRWTSGTLSSYNEQFF. The V gene is TRBV4-1, the J gene TRBJ2-1; TCRdb's D gene call, TRBD2, goes unchecked for lack of DNA. The CDR3 extends over 19 amino acids. Germline assignment: CDR1 MGHRA and CDR2 YSYEKL.

The J gene is TRBJ2-1, the V gene TRBV21-1. TRBV21-1 is a listed pseudogene. This CDR3 region has 18 residues. CDR3 in amino acids: CASSKGLVQSRKMNEQFF.

CDR3 sequence: CASTDPGNSNQPQHF. The J gene is TRBJ1-5, the V gene TRBV28; TCRdb gives TRBD1 as the D gene, but with no DNA this cannot be confirmed. The CDR3 contains 15 residues. Germline V gene data show CDR1 as MDHEN and CDR2 as SYDVKM.

This chain links TRBV30 with TRBJ2-1; TCRdb selects TRBD1, and the lack of DNA leaves this call unchecked. Per germline, CDR1 GTSNPN and CDR2 SVGIG (reference sequence). This CDR3 spans 15 amino acids. The CDR3 loop reads CAWSAGTGTNNEQFF.

The chain couples TRBV28 to TRBJ2-5; TCRdb indicates TRBD1, and absent DNA this call remains unverified. Germline CDR1 MDHEN, CDR2 SYDVKM. CDR3 length equals 13 residues. The CDR3 sequence: CASSPDRGRTQYF. Full variable domain (remainder filled in from reference TRBV28 and TRBJ2-5): DVKVTQSSRYLVKRTGEKVFLECVQDMDHENMFWYRQDPGLGLRLIYFSYDVKMKEKGDIPEGYSVSREKKERFSLILESASTNQTSMYLCASSPDRGRTQYFGPGTRLLVL.

This sequence joins TRBV11-1 and TRBJ2-1; TCRdb picks TRBD1, but there is no DNA to check that call. This CDR3 is 14 amino acids long. In germline, CDR1 is SGHAT, CDR2 FQDESV (reference sequence). The CDR3 spells CASSFPYPENEQFF.

The V and J genes are TRBV7-9 and TRBJ2-7. Germline CDR1 SEHNR, CDR2 FQNEAQ (reference sequence). The CDR3 is 14 amino acids. The chain's CDR3 is CASSLGPSLGEQYF.

The chain joins TRBV6-7 to TRBJ2-3; TCRdb lists TRBD1, though no DNA is available to test this call. TRBV6-7 is noted as an ORF with a role that remains uncertain. The CDR3 runs to 18 residues. CDR3 region: CASSYSRVISQGKDTQYF.

The chain employs TRBV7-6 and TRBJ2-7; there is no DNA to check the TCRdb D call of TRBD1. CDR3 size: 15 residues. Germline lookup yields CDR1 SGHVS and CDR2 FNYEAQ. CDR3 region: CASSLGDRGGYEQYF.

The chain's CDR3 is CASSQLEDSQPQHF. This chain uses TRBV4-3 with TRBJ1-5; the D gene TCRdb calls, TRBD1, cannot be checked with no DNA. The V gene's germline CDR1 is LGHNA and CDR2 YSLEER. The CDR3 spans 14 residues.

The chain links TRBV7-8 to TRBJ2-5; the TRBD1 assignment by TCRdb is unverifiable without DNA. From germline, CDR1 is SGHVS and CDR2 FQNEAQ. The CDR3 has 15 residues. CDR3 loop: CASSPRRTLQETQYF.

V usage is TRBV24-1 and J usage is TRBJ2-2. This CDR3 is built from 12 residues. Germline V gives CDR1 KGHDR, CDR2 SFDVKD. The CDR3 reads CATSDFTGELFF.

The J gene is TRBJ1-2, the V gene TRBV4-3; TCRdb lists TRBD1, though no DNA is available to test this call. The germline V gene encodes CDR1 LGHNA and CDR2 YSLEER. This CDR3 is built from 13 residues. Here the CDR3 reads CASSSRGFNGYTF.

V is TRBV5-1 and J is TRBJ2-3; TCRdb's D call of TRBD1 is untestable without DNA. Germline V gene lookup returns CDR1 SGHRS and CDR2 YFSETQ. There are 11 residues in the CDR3. The CDR3 sequence: CASSPSGVQYF.

The chain links TRBV23-1 to TRBJ2-7. TRBV23-1 is known as an ORF, though its function is uncertain. This CDR3 is built from 13 residues. The chain's CDR3 is CASSQPGSYEQYF.

The chain joins TRBV4-1 to TRBJ2-1. Germline-derived CDR1 and CDR2 are MGHRA and YSYEKL. CDR3 length: 15 amino acids. This chain's CDR3 is CASSQGPTHYNEQFF.

The J gene is TRBJ2-1, the V gene TRBV10-3. Looked up from germline, CDR1 is ENHRY and CDR2 is SYGVKD. The CDR3 is 18 residues long. CDR3 residues: CAISGKPKDPKAYNEQFF.

The chain links TRBV28 to TRBJ2-2. The CDR3 length is 15 residues. Germline CDR1 reads MDHEN; CDR2 reads SYDVKM. Here the CDR3 reads CASSFMTANTGELFF. The variable domain in full, with the rest retrieved from reference TRBV28 and TRBJ2-2, is DVKVTQSSRYLVKRTGEKVFLECVQDMDHENMFWYRQDPGLGLRLIYFSYDVKMKEKGDIPEGYSVSREKKERFSLILESASTNQTSMYLCASSFMTANTGELFFGEGSRLTVL.

The chain uses TRBV20-1 and TRBJ1-1; TCRdb gives TRBD1 as the D gene, but with no DNA this cannot be confirmed. The germline V gene encodes CDR1 DFQATT and CDR2 SNEGSKA (reference sequence). There are 14 residues in the CDR3. The CDR3 sequence is CSATDRAMNTEAFF.